This is a list of T cell receptor beta chains from one sample in a study of control samples from healthy donors and cancer patients. Generated by immunoSEQ multiplex PCR, the TCRdb table keeps only in-frame clones and is missing some. The sample lists about 180,000 clones; 90% were seen once. Sequences were obtained from blood. These receptors came from a woman in her 50s in good health. Both conserved end residues are part of each CDR3. Fields, in order: clone size, J gene, V gene, CDR3 protein. A row's size may be missing; if present it is once, few, many or a size class.

clone_size: .
j_call: TRBJ2-2
v_call: TRBV27
cdr3_aa: CASGGQRGGPNTGELFF

clone_size: .
j_call: TRBJ2-7
v_call: TRBV20-1
cdr3_aa: CSASVREAPYEQYF

clone_size: .
j_call: TRBJ2-1
v_call: TRBV6-5
cdr3_aa: CASSYSGAENEQFF

clone_size: .
j_call: TRBJ2-3
v_call: TRBV18
cdr3_aa: CASSPPIRNGDTQYF

clone_size: .
j_call: TRBJ1-4
v_call: TRBV7-9
cdr3_aa: CASSLAGSNEKLFF

clone_size: .
j_call: TRBJ1-6
v_call: TRBV28
cdr3_aa: CASSWDRESSYNSPLHF

clone_size: .
j_call: TRBJ1-3
v_call: TRBV28
cdr3_aa: CASTPPLESTIYF

clone_size: .
j_call: TRBJ1-1
v_call: TRBV10-3
cdr3_aa: CAISTRALNTEAFF

clone_size: once
j_call: TRBJ2-5
v_call: TRBV19
cdr3_aa: CASSPGGLLRETQYF

clone_size: .
j_call: TRBJ2-7
v_call: TRBV28
cdr3_aa: CASALGYEQYF

clone_size: .
j_call: TRBJ2-5
v_call: TRBV10-3
cdr3_aa: CAISEQETQYF

clone_size: .
j_call: TRBJ2-5
v_call: TRBV6-1
cdr3_aa: CASSEPGLGGATQYF

clone_size: .
j_call: TRBJ1-2
v_call: TRBV12-3/TRBV12-4
cdr3_aa: CASSLGGVYGYTF

clone_size: few
j_call: TRBJ1-1
v_call: TRBV19
cdr3_aa: CASARQGEAFF

clone_size: .
j_call: TRBJ1-1
v_call: TRBV6-2/TRBV6-3
cdr3_aa: CASSFAAGTEAFF

clone_size: .
j_call: TRBJ1-5
v_call: TRBV9
cdr3_aa: CASSVFGNQPQHF

clone_size: .
j_call: TRBJ1-2
v_call: TRBV28
cdr3_aa: CAIEDRRNYGYTF

clone_size: .
j_call: TRBJ1-2
v_call: TRBV28
cdr3_aa: CASSPREVAAYGYTF

clone_size: .
j_call: TRBJ1-5
v_call: TRBV7-2
cdr3_aa: CASSLVGGQGGQPQHF

clone_size: .
j_call: TRBJ1-2
v_call: TRBV10-3
cdr3_aa: CAINQGMYGYTF

clone_size: .
j_call: TRBJ1-5
v_call: TRBV14
cdr3_aa: CASSQVSGRNQPQHF

clone_size: .
j_call: TRBJ1-3
v_call: TRBV6-6
cdr3_aa: CASGGGTGGNTIYF

clone_size: .
j_call: TRBJ2-1
v_call: TRBV7-3
cdr3_aa: CASSSGHNEQFF

clone_size: .
j_call: TRBJ1-3
v_call: TRBV18
cdr3_aa: CASSPSNTIYF

clone_size: .
j_call: TRBJ1-1
v_call: TRBV28
cdr3_aa: CASSPRTEAFF

clone_size: .
j_call: TRBJ1-1
v_call: TRBV6-5
cdr3_aa: CASSSLGRDTEAFF

clone_size: once
j_call: TRBJ1-3
v_call: TRBV2
cdr3_aa: CASSVRRNSGNTIYF

clone_size: .
j_call: TRBJ1-2
v_call: TRBV4-3
cdr3_aa: CASSQYAGGNYGYTF

clone_size: once
j_call: TRBJ2-5
v_call: TRBV27
cdr3_aa: CASSSRPQETQYF

clone_size: .
j_call: TRBJ2-1
v_call: TRBV28
cdr3_aa: CASSSQALGNNEQFF

clone_size: .
j_call: TRBJ1-1
v_call: TRBV19
cdr3_aa: CASSPQTGGDDTEAFF

clone_size: .
j_call: TRBJ2-7
v_call: TRBV28
cdr3_aa: CASSVQGYEQYF

clone_size: .
j_call: TRBJ2-1
v_call: TRBV7-2
cdr3_aa: CASFLGGVPNEQFF

clone_size: few
j_call: TRBJ2-3
v_call: TRBV19
cdr3_aa: CASSMAGAQYF

clone_size: .
j_call: TRBJ2-7
v_call: TRBV5-4
cdr3_aa: CASSSPGAGEQYF

clone_size: .
j_call: TRBJ1-1
v_call: TRBV2
cdr3_aa: CASSVANTEAFF

clone_size: .
j_call: TRBJ2-3
v_call: TRBV5-4
cdr3_aa: CASSPRADTQYF

clone_size: few
j_call: TRBJ2-7
v_call: TRBV27
cdr3_aa: CASSLTGGYEQYF

clone_size: .
j_call: TRBJ1-2
v_call: TRBV10-3
cdr3_aa: CATSESMGSGQGNYGYTF

clone_size: .
j_call: TRBJ2-3
v_call: TRBV5-1
cdr3_aa: CASSLGLAGGLTLTDTQYF

clone_size: .
j_call: TRBJ1-1
v_call: TRBV7-9
cdr3_aa: CASINRESNTEAFF

clone_size: .
j_call: TRBJ1-5
v_call: TRBV19
cdr3_aa: CASGSDSHISNQPQHF

clone_size: .
j_call: TRBJ2-7
v_call: TRBV19
cdr3_aa: CASSIKARSSYEQYF

clone_size: .
j_call: TRBJ2-3
v_call: TRBV28
cdr3_aa: CASSLATGGRDTQYF

clone_size: .
j_call: TRBJ2-1
v_call: TRBV27
cdr3_aa: CASRLGSSYNEQFF

clone_size: .
j_call: TRBJ1-1
v_call: TRBV6-2/TRBV6-3
cdr3_aa: CASSYVGTEAFF

clone_size: once
j_call: TRBJ2-5
v_call: TRBV7-2
cdr3_aa: CASSRESFSGETQYF

clone_size: once
j_call: TRBJ1-2
v_call: TRBV2
cdr3_aa: CASSRRQGVSYGYTF

clone_size: .
j_call: TRBJ1-1
v_call: TRBV7-9
cdr3_aa: CASSLREGGLGAFF

clone_size: .
j_call: TRBJ2-3
v_call: TRBV10-1
cdr3_aa: CASSEGAAGIVSGVIRPSTDTQYF

clone_size: .
j_call: TRBJ1-4
v_call: TRBV5-1
cdr3_aa: CASSTGTGDEKLFF

clone_size: .
j_call: TRBJ2-2
v_call: TRBV15
cdr3_aa: CATVGRLAGVRTGELFF

clone_size: .
j_call: TRBJ2-3
v_call: TRBV27
cdr3_aa: CASSSLGAGGRGTQYF

clone_size: .
j_call: TRBJ2-1
v_call: TRBV4-3
cdr3_aa: CASSQAGWGEQFF

clone_size: .
j_call: TRBJ2-3
v_call: TRBV2
cdr3_aa: CASGVADTQYF

clone_size: .
j_call: TRBJ1-2
v_call: TRBV14
cdr3_aa: CASSRQGYGGYTF

clone_size: once
j_call: TRBJ2-5
v_call: TRBV19
cdr3_aa: CASAGGLEETQYF

clone_size: .
j_call: TRBJ2-7
v_call: TRBV27
cdr3_aa: CASSLKDIYEQYF